This T cell receptor (beta chain) was sequenced in a study of blood T cells in healthy people across ages. Then a second PCR, running roughly 7 to 11 cycles, was carried out with a sample-barcoded 5' primer and a J-beta primer mix. In TCRdb, the 5' RACE reads were re-called with MiXCR into one record per CDR3 protein. The profile shows 800,000 to 900,000 distinct CDR3 sequences, 60% to 80% of them singletons. This CDR3 has 14 residues. V was pared by 7 bases and J by 0 bases, with 13 bases between. This TCR was recovered from a man aged 30 to 39 in good health. The sample comprised blood. V gene TRBV12-3 or TRBV12-4 combines with J gene TRBJ2-7; D ambiguous. The CDR3 DNA is TGTGCCAGCACCCCTCTTACACCCTCCTACGAGCAGTACTTC. Amino acids: CASTPLTPSYEQYF.